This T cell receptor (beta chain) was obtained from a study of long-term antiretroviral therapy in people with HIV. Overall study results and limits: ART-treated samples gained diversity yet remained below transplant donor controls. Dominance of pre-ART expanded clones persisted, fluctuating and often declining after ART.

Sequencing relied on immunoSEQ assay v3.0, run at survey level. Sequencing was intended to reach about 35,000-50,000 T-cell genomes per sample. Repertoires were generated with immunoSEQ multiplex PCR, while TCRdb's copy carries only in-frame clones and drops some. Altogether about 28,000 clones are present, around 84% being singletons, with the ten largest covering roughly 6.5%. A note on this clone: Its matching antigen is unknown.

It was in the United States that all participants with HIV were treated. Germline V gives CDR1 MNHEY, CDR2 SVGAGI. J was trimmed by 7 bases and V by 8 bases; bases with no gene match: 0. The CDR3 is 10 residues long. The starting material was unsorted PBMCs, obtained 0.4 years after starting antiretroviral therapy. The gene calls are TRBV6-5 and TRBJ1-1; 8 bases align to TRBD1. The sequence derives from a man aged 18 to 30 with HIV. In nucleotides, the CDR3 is TGTGCCAGCGGACAGGGTGAAGCTTTCTTT. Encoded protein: CASGQGEAFF.